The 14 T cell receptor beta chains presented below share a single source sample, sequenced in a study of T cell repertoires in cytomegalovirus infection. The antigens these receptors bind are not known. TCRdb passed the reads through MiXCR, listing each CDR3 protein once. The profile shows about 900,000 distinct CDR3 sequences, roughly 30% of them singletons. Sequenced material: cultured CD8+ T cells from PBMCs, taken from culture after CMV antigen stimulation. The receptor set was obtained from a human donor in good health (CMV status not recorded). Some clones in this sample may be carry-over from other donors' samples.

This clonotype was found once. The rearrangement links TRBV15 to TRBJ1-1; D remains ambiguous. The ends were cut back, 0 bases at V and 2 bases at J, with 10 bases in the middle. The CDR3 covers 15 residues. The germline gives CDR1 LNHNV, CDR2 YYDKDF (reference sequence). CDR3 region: CATSRDPLPNTEAFF. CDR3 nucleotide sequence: TGTGCCACCAGCAGAGACCCTCTCCCAAACACTGAAGCTTTCTTT.

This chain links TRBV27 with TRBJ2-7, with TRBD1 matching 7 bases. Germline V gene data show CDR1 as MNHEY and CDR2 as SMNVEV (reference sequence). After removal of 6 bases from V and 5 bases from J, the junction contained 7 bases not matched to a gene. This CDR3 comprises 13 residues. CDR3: CASRKGQLNEQYF. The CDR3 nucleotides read TGTGCCAGCAGAAAGGGACAGCTCAACGAGCAGTACTTC.

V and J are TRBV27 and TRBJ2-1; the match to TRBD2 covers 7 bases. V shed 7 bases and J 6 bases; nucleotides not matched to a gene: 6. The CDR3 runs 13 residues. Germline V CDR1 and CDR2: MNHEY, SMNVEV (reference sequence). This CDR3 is CASTLGGSNEQFF. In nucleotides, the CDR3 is TGTGCCAGCACCCTCGGGGGGAGCAATGAGCAGTTCTTC.

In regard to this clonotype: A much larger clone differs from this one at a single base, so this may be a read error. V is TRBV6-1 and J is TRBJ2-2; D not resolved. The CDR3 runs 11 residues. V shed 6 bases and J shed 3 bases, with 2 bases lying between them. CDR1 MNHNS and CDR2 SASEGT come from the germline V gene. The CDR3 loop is CASRYTGELFF. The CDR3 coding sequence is TGTGCCAGCAGATACACCGGGGAGCTGTTTTTT.

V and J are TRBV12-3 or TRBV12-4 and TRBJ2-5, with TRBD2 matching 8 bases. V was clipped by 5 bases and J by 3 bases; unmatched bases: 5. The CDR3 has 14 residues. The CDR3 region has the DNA TGTGCCAGCAGTCCACCGGGACTAGAAGAGACCCAGTACTTC. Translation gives CASSPPGLEETQYF.

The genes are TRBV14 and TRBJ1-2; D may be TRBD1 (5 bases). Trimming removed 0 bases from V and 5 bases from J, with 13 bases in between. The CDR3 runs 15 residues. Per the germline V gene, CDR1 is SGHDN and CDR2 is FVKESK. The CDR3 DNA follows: TGTGCCAGCAGCCAAGACACGATCAGGGCATATGGCTACACCTTC. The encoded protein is CASSQDTIRAYGYTF.

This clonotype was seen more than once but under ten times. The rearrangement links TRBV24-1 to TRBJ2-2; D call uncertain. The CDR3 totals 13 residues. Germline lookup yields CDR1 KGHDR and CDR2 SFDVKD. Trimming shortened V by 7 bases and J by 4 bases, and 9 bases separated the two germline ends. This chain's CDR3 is CATRQSITGELFF. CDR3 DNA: TGTGCCACCAGGCAGAGCATCACCGGGGAGCTGTTTTTT.

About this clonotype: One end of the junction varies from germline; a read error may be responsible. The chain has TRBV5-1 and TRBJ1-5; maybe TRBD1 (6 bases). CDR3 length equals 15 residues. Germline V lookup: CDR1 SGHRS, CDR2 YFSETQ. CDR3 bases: TGCGCCAACAGCTTGGAGGGGGATAGCAATCAGCCCCAGCATTTT. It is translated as CANSLEGDSNQPQHF.

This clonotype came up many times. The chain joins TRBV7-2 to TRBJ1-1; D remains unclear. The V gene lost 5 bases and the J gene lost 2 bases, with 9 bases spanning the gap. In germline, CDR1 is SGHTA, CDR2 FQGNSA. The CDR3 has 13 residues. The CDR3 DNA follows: TGTGCCAGCAGCCGAGGGTTTAACACTGAAGCTTTCTTT. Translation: CASSRGFNTEAFF.

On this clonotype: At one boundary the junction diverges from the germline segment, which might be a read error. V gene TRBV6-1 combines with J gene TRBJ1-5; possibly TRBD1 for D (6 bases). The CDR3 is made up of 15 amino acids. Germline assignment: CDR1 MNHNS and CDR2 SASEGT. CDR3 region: CVSSDGKGGNQPQHF. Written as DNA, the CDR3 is TGTGTCAGCAGTGACGGTAAGGGGGGCAATCAGCCCCAGCATTTT.

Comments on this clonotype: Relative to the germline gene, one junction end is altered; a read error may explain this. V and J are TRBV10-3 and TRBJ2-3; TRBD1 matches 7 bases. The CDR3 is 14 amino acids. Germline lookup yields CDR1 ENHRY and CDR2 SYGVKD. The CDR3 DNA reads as TGTGCCATCAGTGAGACAGGGGACGGAGATATGCAGTATTTT. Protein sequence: CAISETGDGDMQYF.

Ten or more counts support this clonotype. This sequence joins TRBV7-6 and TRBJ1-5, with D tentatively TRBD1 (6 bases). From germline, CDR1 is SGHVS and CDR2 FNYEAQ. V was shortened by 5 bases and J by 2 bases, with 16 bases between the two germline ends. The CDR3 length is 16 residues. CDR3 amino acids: CASSQGWGERNQPQHF. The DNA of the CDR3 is TGTGCCAGCAGCCAGGGGTGGGGGGAGCGCAATCAGCCCCAGCATTTT.

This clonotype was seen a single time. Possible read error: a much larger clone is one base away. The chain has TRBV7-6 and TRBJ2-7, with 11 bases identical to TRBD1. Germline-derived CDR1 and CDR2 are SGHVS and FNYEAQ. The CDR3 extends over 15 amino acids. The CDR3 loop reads CSSSGGRDRGYEQYF. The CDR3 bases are TGTTCCAGCAGCGGTGGCCGGGACAGGGGGTACGAGCAGTACTTC.

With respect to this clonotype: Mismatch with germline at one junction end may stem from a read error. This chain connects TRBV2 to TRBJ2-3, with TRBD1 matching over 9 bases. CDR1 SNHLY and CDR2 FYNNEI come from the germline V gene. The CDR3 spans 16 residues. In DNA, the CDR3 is TGTGCCAACAGTGAAACCACAGGGGGCGCTTCAAATACGCAGTATTTT. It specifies CANSETTGGASNTQYF. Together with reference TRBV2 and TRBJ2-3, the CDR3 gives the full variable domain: EPEVTQTPSHQVTQMGQEVILRCVPISNHLYFYWYRQILGQKVEFLVSFYNNEISEKSEIFDDQFSVERPDGSNFTLKIRSTKLEDSAMYFCANSETTGGASNTQYFGPGTRLTVL.